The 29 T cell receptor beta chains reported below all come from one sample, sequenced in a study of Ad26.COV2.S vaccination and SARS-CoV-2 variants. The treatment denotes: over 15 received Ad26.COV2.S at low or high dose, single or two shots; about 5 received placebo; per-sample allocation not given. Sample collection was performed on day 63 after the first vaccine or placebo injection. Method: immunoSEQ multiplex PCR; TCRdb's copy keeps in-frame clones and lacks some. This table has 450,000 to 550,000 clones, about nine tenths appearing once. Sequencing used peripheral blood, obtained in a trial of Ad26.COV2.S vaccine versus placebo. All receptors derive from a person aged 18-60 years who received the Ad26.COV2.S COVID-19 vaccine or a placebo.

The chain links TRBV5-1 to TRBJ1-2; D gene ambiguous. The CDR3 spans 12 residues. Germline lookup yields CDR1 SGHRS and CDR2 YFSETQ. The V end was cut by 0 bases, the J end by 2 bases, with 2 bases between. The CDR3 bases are TGCGCCAGCAGCTTGGGAAACTATGGCTACACCTTC. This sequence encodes CASSLGNYGYTF. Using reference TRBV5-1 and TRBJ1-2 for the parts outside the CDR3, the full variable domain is KAGVTQTPRYLIKTRGQQVTLSCSPISGHRSVSWYQQTPGQGLQFLFEYFSETQRNKGNFPGRFSGRQFSNSRSEMNVSTLELGDSALYLCASSLGNYGYTFGSGTRLTVV.

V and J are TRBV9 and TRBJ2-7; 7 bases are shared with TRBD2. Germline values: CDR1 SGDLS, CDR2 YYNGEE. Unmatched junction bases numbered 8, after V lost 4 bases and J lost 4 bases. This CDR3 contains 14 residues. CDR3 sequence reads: CASSPLAGWYEQYF. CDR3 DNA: TGTGCCAGCAGCCCATTAGCGGGCTGGTACGAGCAGTACTTC.

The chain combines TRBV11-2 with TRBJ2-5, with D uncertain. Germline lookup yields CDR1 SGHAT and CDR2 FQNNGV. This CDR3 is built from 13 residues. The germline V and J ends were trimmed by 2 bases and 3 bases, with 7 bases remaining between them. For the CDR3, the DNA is TGTGCCAGCAGCTTAATCCGGGAAGAGACCCAGTACTTC. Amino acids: CASSLIREETQYF.

CDR3 amino acids: CASSLTGSFSPLHF. The CDR3 DNA reads TGTGCCAGCAGTTTGACAGGGAGTTTTTCACCCCTCCACTTT. The chain couples TRBV28 to TRBJ1-6, with 7 bases identical to TRBD1. CDR1 and CDR2 from the germline V gene are MDHEN and SYDVKM. The CDR3 runs to 14 residues. V lost 3 bases and J lost 9; bases outside the gene matches: 5. Looking up the rest from reference TRBV28 and TRBJ1-6 gives the full variable domain: DVKVTQSSRYLVKRTGEKVFLECVQDMDHENMFWYRQDPGLGLRLIYFSYDVKMKEKGDIPEGYSVSREKKERFSLILESASTNQTSMYLCASSLTGSFSPLHFGNGTRLTVT.

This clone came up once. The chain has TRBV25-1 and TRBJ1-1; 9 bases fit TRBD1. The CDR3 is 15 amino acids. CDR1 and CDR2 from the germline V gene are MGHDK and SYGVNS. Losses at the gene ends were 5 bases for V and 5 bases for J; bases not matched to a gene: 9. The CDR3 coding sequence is TGTGCCAGCAGTAACTCCCCGGGACAGGGAACTGAAGCTTTCTTT. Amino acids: CASSNSPGQGTEAFF.

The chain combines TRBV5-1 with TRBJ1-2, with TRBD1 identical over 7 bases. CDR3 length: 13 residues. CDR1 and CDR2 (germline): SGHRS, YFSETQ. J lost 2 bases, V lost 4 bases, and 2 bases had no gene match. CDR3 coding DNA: TGCGCCAGCAGCGAGACAGGGAACTATGGCTACACCTTC. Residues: CASSETGNYGYTF.

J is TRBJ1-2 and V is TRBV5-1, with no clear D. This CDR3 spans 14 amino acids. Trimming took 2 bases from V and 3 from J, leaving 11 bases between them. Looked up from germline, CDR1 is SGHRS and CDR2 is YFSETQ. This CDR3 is CASSLDSPDYGYTF. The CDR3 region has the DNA TGCGCCAGCAGCTTAGACTCCCCTGACTATGGCTACACCTTC.

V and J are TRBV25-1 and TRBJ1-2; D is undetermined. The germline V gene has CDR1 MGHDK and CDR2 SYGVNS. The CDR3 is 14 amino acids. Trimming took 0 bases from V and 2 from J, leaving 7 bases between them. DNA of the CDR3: TGTGCCAGCAGTGAATACGAGCACAACTATGGCTACACCTTC. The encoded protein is CASSEYEHNYGYTF.

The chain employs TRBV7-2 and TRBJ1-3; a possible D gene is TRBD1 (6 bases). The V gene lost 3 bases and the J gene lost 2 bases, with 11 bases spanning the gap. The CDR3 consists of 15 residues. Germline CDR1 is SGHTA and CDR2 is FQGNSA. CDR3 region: CASSLMDSPGNTIYF. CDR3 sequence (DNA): TGTGCCAGCAGCTTGATGGACAGCCCTGGAAACACCATATATTTT.

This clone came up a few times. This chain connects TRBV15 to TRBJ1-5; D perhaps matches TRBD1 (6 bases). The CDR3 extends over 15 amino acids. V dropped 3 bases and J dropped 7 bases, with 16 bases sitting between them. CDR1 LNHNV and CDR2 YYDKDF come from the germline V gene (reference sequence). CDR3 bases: TGTGCCACCAGCAGGGCAGGGGAGGGAAAACAGCCCCAGCATTTT. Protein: CATSRAGEGKQPQHF.

The CDR3 loop is CASSKRGGTDTQYF. The CDR3 DNA reads as TGTGCCAGCAGCAAGCGCGGGGGCACAGATACGCAGTATTTT. V and J are TRBV11-1 and TRBJ2-3, with D possibly TRBD2 on 6 matching bases. Germline V gene lookup returns CDR1 SGHAT and CDR2 FQDESV (reference sequence). Trimming left V 5 bases short and J 1 base short, with 10 bases between. This CDR3 comprises 14 residues.

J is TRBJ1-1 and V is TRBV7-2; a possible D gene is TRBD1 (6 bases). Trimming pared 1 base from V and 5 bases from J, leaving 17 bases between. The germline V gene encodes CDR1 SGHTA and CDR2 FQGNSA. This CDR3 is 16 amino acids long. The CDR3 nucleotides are TGTGCCAGCAGCTTAGGCGTCAGGGGAAGGGGTACTGAAGCTTTCTTT. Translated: CASSLGVRGRGTEAFF.

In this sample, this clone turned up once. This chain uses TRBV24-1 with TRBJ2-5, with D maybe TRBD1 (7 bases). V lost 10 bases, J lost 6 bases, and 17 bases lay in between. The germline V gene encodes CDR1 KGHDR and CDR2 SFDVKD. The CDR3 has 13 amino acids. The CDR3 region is CATARQGGKTQYF. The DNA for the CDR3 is TGTGCCACGGCCCGACAGGGAGGAAAGACCCAGTACTTC.

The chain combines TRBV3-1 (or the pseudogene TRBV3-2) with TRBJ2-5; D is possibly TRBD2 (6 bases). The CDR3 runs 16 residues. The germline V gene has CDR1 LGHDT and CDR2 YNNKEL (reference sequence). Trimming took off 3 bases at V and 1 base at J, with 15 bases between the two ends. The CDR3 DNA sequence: TGTGCCAGCAGCCAGGACTGGGGGGAGGTCCAAGAGACCCAGTACTTC. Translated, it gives CASSQDWGEVQETQYF.

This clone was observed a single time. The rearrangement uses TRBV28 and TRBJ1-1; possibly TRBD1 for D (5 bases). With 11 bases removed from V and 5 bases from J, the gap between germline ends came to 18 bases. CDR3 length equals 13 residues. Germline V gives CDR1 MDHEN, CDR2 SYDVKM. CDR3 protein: CALHRARATEAFF. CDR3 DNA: TGTGCCTTACACCGAGCCAGGGCTACTGAAGCTTTCTTT.

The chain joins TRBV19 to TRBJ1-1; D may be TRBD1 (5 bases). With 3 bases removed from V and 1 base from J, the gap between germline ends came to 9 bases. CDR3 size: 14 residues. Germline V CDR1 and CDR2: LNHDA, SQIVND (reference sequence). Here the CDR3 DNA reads TGTGCCAGTAGTATGGGGCAGCCGAACACTGAAGCTTTCTTT. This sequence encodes CASSMGQPNTEAFF.

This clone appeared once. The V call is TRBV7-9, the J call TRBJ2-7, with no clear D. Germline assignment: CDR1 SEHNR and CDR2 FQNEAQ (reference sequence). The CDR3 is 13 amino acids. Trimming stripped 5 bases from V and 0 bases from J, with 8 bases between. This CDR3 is CASSHYSSYEQYF. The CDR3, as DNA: TGTGCCAGCAGCCACTATAGCTCCTACGAGCAGTACTTC.

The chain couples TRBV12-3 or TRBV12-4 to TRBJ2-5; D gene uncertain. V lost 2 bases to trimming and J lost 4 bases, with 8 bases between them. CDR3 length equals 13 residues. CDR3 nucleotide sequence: TGTGCCAGCAGTTTAATGGCGTTAGAGACCCAGTACTTC. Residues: CASSLMALETQYF.

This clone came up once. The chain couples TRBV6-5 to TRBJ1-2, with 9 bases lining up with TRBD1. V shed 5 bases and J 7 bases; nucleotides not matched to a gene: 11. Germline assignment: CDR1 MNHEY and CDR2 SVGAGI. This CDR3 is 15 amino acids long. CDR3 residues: CASSRQTGTGFGYTF. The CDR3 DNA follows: TGTGCCAGCAGTCGCCAAACCGGGACAGGGTTTGGCTACACCTTC.

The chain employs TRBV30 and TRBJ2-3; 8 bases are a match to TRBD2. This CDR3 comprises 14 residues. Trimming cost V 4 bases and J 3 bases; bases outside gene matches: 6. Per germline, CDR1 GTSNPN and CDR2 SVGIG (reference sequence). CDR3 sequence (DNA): TGTGCCTGGACCCGGGGGGGCCTTACAGATACGCAGTATTTT. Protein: CAWTRGGLTDTQYF.

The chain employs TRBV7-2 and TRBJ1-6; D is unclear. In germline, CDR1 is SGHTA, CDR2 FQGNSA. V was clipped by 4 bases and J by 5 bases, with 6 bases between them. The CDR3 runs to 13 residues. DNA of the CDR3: TGTGCCAGCAGCTCACTTAATAATTCACCCCTCCACTTT. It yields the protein CASSSLNNSPLHF.

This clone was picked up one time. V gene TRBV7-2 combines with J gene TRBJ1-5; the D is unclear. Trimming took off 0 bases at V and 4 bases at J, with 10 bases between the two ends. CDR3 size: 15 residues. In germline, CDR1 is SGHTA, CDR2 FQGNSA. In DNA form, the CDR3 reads TGTGCCAGCAGCTTAGCGTCCGGACTTAATCAGCCCCAGCATTTT. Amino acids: CASSLASGLNQPQHF.

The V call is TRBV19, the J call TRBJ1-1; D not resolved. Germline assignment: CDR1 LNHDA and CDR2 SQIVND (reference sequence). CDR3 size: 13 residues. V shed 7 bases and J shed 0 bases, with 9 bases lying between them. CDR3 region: CASKLNLNTEAFF. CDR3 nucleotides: TGTGCCAGTAAACTCAACTTGAACACTGAAGCTTTCTTT. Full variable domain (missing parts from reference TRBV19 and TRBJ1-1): DGGITQSPKYLFRKEGQNVTLSCEQNLNHDAMYWYRQDPGQGLRLIYYSQIVNDFQKGDIAEGYSVSREKKESFPLTVTSAQKNPTAFYLCASKLNLNTEAFFGQGTRLTVV.

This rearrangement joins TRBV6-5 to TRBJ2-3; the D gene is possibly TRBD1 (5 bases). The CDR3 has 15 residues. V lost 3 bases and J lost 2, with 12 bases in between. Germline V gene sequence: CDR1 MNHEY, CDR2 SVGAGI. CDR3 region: CASSYGHPDTDTQYF. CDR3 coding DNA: TGTGCCAGCAGTTATGGACACCCGGACACAGATACGCAGTATTTT.

As DNA, the CDR3 is TGTGCCAGTAGTATTCGTGCGGACACTGAAGCTTTCTTT. Protein: CASSIRADTEAFF. The chain joins TRBV19 to TRBJ1-1; unclear D gene. This CDR3 contains 13 residues. Germline loops: CDR1 LNHDA, CDR2 SQIVND (reference sequence). Trimming pared 3 bases from V and 3 bases from J, leaving 8 bases between.

CDR3 sequence (DNA): TGTGCCAGCAGCCAGGTGGGACAGGGGAGTAGCGAGACCCAGTACTTC. Amino acid sequence: CASSQVGQGSSETQYF. The genes are TRBV3-1 (or the pseudogene TRBV3-2) and TRBJ2-5, with 10 bases that match TRBD1. From germline, CDR1 is LGHDT and CDR2 YNNKEL (reference sequence). V lost 3 bases and J lost 5; bases outside the gene matches: 9. This CDR3 spans 16 amino acids.

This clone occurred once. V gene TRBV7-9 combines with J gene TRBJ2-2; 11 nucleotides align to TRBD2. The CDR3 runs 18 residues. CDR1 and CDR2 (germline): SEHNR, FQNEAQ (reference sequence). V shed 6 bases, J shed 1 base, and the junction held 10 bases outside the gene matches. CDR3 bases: TGTGCCAGCAGTCACACACTGGGACTAGCGGAGAACACCGGGGAGCTGTTTTTT. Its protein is CASSHTLGLAENTGELFF.

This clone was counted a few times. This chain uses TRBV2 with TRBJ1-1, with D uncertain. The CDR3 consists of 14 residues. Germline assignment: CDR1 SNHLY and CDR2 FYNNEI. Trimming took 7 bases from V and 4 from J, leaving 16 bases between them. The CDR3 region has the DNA TGTGCCAGCAAGGTTCGGGGATTTGGCACTGAAGCTTTCTTT. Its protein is CASKVRGFGTEAFF. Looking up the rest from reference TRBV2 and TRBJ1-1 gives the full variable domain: EPEVTQTPSHQVTQMGQEVILRCVPISNHLYFYWYRQILGQKVEFLVSFYNNEISEKSEIFDDQFSVERPDGSNFTLKIRSTKLEDSAMYFCASKVRGFGTEAFFGQGTRLTVV.

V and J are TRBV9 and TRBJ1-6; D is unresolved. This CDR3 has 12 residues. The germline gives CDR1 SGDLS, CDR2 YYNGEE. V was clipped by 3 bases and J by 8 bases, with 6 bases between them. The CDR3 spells CASSDSHSPLHF. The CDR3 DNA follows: TGTGCCAGCAGCGACAGTCATTCACCCCTCCACTTT.